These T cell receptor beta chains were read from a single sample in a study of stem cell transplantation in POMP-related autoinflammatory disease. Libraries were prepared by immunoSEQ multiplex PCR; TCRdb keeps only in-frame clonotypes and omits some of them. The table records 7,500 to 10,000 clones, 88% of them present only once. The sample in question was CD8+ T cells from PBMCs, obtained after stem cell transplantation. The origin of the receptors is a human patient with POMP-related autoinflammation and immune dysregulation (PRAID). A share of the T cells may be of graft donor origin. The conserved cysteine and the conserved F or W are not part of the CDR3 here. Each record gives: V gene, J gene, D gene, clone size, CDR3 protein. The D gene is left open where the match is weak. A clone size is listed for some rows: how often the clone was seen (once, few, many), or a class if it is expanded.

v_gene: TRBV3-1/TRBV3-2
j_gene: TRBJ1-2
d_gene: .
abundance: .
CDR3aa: ASSQDAGVRHT

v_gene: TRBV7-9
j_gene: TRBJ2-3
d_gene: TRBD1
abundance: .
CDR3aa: ASSSGQGGTDTQY

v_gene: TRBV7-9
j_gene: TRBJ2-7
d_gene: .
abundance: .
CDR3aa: ASSLETGGAGEEQY

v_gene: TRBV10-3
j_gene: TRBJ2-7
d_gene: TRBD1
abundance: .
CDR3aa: AISGRPGQGGQY

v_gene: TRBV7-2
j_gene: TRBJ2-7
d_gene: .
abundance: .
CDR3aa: ASSSLDDADPYEQY

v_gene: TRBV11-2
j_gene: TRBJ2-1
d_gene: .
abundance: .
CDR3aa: ASSLARFFYNEQF

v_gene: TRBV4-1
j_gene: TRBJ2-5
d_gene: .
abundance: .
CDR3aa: ASSQVGQETQY

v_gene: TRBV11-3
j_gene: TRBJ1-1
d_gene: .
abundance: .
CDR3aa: ASSLTVNTEAF

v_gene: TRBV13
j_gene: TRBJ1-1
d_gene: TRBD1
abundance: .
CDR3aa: ASSLFGTENTEAF

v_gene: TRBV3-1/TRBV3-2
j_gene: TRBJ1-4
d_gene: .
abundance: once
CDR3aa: ASSLQGTPVEKLF

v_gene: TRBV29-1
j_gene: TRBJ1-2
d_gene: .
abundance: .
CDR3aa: SVEEGEKDGYT

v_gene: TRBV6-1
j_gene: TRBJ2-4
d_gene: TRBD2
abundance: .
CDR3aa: ASSGIVIAGSGNIQY

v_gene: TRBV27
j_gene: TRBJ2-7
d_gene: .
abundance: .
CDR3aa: ASSLWGRRGYEQY

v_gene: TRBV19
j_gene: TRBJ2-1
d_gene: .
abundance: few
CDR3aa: ASNPKGLSNEQF

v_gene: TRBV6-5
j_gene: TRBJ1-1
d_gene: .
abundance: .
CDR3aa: ASSLTAGPNTEAF

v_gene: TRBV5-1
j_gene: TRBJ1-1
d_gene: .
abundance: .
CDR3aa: ASSLGAGMNTEAF

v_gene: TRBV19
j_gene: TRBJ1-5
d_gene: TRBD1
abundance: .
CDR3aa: ASSSGTAYSNQPQH

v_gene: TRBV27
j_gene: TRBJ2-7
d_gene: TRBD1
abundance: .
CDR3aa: ASSLAGGIYEQY

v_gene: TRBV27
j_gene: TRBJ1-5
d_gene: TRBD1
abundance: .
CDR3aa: ASRLSTGSNQPQH

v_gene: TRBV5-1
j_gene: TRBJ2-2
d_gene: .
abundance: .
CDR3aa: ASRSLGTTNTGELF

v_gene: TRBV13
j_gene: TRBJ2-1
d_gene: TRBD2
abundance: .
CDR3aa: ASSDLNVGGRNEQF

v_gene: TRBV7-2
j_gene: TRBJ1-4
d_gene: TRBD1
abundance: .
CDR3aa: ASSGQGDFNEKLF

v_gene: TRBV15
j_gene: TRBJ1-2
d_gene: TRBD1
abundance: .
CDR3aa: ATSEGARYGYT

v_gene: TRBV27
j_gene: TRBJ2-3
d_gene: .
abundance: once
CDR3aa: ASSSHQGYDADTQY

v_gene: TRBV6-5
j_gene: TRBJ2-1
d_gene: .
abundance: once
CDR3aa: ASSYYRDNEQF

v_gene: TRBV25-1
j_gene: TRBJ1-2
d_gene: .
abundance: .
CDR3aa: ASSEYVGSDGYT

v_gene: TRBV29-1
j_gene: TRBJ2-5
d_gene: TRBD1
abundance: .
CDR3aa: SVEDQGDPETQY

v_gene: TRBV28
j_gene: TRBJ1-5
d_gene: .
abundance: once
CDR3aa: ASSLRQVYSNQPQH

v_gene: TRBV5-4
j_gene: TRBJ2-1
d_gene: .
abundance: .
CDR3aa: ASSPGTNKPV

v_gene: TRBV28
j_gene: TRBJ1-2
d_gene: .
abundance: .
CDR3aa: ASSFRGALSYGYT

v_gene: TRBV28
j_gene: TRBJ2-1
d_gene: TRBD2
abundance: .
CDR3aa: ASSFSGYNEQF

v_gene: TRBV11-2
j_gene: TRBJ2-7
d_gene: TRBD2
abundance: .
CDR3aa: ASSYLAASGSLYEQY

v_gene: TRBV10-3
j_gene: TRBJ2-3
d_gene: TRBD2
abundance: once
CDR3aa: AISETPTSGGTDTQY

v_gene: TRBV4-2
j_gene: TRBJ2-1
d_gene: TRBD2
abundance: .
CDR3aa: ASSHSSGGSHEQF

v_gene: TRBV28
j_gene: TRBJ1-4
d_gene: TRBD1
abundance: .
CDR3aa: ASSSRTGANEKLF

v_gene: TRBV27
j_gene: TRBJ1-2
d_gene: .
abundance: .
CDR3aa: ASSLYSGDNYGYT

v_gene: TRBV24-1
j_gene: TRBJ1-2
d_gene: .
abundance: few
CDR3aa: ATGGANYGYT

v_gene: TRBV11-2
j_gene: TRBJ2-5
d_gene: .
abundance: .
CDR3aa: ASSPIISAIQETQY